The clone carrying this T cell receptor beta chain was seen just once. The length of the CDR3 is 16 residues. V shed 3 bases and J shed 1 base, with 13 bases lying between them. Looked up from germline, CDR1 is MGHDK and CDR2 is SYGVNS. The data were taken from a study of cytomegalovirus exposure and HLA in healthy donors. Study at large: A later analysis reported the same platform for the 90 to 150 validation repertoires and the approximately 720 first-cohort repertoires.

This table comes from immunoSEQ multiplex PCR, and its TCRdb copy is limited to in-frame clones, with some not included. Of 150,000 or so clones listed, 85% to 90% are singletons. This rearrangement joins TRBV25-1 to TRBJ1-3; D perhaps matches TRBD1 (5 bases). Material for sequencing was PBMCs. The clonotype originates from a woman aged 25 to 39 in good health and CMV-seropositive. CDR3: CASSDPTGGSGNTIYF. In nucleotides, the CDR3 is TGTGCCAGCAGTGATCCCACCGGGGGGTCTGGAAACACCATATATTTT.